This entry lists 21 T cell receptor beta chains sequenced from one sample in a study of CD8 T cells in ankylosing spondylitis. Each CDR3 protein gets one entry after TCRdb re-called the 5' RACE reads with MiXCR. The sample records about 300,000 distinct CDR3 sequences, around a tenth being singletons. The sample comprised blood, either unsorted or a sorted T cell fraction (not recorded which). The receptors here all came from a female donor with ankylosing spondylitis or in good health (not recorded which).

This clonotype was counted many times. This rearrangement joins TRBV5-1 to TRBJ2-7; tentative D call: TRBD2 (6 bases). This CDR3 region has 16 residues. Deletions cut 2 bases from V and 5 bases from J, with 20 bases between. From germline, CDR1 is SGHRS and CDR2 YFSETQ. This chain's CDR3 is CASSFLTGTAVHEQYF. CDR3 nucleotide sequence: TGCGCCAGCAGCTTTCTAACCGGGACTGCAGTCCACGAGCAGTACTTC.

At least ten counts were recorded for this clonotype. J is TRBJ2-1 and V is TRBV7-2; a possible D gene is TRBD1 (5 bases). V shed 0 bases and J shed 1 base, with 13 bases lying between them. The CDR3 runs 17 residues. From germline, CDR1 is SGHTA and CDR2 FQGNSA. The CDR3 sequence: CASSLAWRQSSYNEQFF. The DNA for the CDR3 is TGTGCCAGCAGCTTAGCGTGGAGACAGTCTTCCTACAATGAGCAGTTCTTC.

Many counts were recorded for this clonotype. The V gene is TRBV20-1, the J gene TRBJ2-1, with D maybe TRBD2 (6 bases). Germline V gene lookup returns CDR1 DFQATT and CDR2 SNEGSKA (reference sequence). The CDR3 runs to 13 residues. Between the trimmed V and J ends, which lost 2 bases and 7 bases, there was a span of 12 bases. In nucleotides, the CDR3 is TGCAGTGCTAGACCGGGACTTCTTAATGAGCAGTTCTTC. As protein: CSARPGLLNEQFF.

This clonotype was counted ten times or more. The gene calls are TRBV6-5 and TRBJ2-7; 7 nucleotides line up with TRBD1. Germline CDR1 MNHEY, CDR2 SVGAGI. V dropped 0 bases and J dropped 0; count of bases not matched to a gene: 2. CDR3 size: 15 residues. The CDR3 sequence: CASSYSRDSSYEQYF. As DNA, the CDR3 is TGTGCCAGCAGTTACTCGAGGGACAGCTCCTACGAGCAGTACTTC.

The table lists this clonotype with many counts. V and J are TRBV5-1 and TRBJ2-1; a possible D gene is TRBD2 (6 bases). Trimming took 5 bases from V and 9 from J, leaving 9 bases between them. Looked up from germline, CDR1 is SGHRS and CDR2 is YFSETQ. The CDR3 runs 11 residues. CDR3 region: CASRSGVEQFF. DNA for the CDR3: TGCGCCAGCAGATCGGGGGTTGAGCAGTTCTTC.

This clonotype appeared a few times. In nucleotides, the CDR3 is TGTGCCAGCAGCCCCCTTGCGGGGGCCGGGGAGCTGTTTTTT. Translation: CASSPLAGAGELFF. The V and J genes are TRBV7-2 and TRBJ2-2, with 7 bases aligning to TRBD2. CDR3 length: 14 amino acids. V trimming: 5 bases; J trimming: 6 bases; junction bases outside the gene matches: 6. Germline V lookup: CDR1 SGHTA, CDR2 FQGNSA. Drawing the rest from reference TRBV7-2 and TRBJ2-2, the complete variable domain is GAGVSQSPSNKVTEKGKDVELRCDPISGHTALYWYRQSLGQGLEFLIYFQGNSAPDKSGLPSDRFSAERTGGSVSTLTIQRTQQEDSAVYLCASSPLAGAGELFFGEGSRLTVL.

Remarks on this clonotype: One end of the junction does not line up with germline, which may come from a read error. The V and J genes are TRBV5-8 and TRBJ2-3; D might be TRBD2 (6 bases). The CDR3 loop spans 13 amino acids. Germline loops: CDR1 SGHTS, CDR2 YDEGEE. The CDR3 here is CVSSPGLTDTQYF. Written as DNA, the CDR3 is TGTGTCAGCAGCCCGGGACTCACAGATACGCAGTATTTT.

The CDR3 DNA is TGTGCCATCAGCCCGACAGCGGGGGACCACACCGGGGAGCTGTTTTTT. It encodes CAISPTAGDHTGELFF. This chain uses TRBV10-3 with TRBJ2-2, with 8 bases that match TRBD2. The germline gives CDR1 ENHRY, CDR2 SYGVKD. The CDR3 has 16 residues. With 6 bases clipped from V and 3 bases from J, the junction kept 9 bases outside the gene matches.

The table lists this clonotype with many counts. CDR3 residues: CSARVQGGPYGYTF. DNA for the CDR3: TGCAGTGCTAGAGTGCAGGGGGGTCCCTATGGCTACACCTTC. The chain carries TRBV20-1 and TRBJ1-2, with 7 bases that match TRBD1. Germline CDR1 is DFQATT and CDR2 is SNEGSKA (reference sequence). V shed 1 base and J 4 bases; nucleotides not matched to a gene: 6. The CDR3 totals 14 residues.

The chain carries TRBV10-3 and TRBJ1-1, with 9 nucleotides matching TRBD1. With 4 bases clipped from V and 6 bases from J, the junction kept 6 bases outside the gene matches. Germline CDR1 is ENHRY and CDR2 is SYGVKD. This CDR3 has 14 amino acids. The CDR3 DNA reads TGTGCCATCAGTGGAATCGGACAGGGGTCTGAAGCTTTCTTT. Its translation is CAISGIGQGSEAFF.

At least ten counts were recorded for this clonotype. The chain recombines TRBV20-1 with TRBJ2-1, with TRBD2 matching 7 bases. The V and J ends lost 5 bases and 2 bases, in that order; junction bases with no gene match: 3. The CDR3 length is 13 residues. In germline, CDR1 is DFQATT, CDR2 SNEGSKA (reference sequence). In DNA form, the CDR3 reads TGCAGTGCTGCTCTAGCGGCCTACAATGAGCAGTTCTTC. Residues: CSAALAAYNEQFF.

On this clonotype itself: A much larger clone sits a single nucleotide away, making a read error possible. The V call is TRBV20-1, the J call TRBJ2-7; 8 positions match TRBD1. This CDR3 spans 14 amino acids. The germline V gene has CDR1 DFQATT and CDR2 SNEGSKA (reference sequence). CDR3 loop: CSARDRDRLYEQCF. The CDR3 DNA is TGCAGTGCTAGAGATCGGGACAGGTTATACGAGCAGTGCTTC.

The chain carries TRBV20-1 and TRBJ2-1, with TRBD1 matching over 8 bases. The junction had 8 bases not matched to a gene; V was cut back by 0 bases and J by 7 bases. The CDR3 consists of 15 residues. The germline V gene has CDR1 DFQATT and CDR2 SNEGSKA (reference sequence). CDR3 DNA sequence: TGCAGTGCTAGAGAACTTCAGGGGGCGCGGAATGAGCAGTTCTTC. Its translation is CSARELQGARNEQFF.

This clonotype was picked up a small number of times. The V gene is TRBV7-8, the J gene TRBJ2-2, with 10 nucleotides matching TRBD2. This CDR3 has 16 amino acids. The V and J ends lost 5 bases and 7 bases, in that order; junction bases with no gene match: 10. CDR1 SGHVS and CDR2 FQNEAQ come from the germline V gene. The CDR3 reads CASSPPGLALVGELFF. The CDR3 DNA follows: TGTGCCAGCAGCCCACCGGGACTAGCGTTGGTCGGGGAGCTGTTTTTT.

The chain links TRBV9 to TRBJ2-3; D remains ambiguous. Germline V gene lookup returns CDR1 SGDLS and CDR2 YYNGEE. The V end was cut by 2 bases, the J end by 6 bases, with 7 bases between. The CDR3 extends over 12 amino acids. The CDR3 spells CASSVGLDTQYF. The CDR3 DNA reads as TGTGCCAGCAGCGTTGGGTTGGATACGCAGTATTTT.

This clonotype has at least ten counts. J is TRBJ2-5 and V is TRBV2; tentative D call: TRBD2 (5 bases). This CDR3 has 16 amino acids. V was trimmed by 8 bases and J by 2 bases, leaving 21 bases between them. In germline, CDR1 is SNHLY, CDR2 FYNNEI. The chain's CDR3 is CASGPHLDLTQETQYF. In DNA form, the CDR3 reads TGTGCCAGCGGACCCCACCTGGACTTAACTCAAGAGACCCAGTACTTC.

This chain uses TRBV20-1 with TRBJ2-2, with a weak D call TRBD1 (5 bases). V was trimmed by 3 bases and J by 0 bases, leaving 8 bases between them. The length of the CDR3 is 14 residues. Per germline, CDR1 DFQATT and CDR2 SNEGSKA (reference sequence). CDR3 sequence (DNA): TGCAGTGCTAGGTGGGGCGCGAACACCGGGGAGCTGTTTTTT. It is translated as CSARWGANTGELFF.

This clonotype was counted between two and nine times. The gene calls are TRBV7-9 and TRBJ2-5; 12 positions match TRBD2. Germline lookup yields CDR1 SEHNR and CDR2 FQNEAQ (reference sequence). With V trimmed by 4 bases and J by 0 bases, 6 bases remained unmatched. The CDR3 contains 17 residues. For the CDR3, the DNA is TGTGCCAGCAGCTCGACCGGGACTAGCGGGCACCAAGAGACCCAGTACTTC. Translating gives CASSSTGTSGHQETQYF.

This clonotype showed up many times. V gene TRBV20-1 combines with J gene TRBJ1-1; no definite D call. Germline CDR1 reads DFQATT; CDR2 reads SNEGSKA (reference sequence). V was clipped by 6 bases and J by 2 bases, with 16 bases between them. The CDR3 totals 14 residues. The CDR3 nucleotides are TGCAGTGCCCGGGCCGGGTCCCAAAACACTGAAGCTTTCTTT. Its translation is CSARAGSQNTEAFF.

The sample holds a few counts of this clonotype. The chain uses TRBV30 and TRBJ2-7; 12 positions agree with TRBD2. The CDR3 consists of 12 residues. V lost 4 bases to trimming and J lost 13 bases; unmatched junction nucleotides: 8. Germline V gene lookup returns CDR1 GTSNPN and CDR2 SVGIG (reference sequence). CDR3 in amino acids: CAWNLRLAGVYF. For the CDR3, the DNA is TGTGCCTGGAACCTGAGACTAGCGGGAGTTTACTTC. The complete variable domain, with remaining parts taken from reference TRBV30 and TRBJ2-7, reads SQTIHQWPATLVQPVGSPLSLECTVEGTSNPNLYWYRQAAGRGLQLLFYSVGIGQISSEVPQNLSASRPQDRQFILSSKKLLLSDSGFYLCAWNLRLAGVYFGPGTRLTVT.

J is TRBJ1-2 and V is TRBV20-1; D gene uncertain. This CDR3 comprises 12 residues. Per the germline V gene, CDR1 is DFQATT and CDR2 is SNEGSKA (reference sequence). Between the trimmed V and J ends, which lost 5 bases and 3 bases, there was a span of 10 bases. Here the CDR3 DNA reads TGCAGTGCTTCGGACGGTTACTATGGCTACACCTTC. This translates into CSASDGYYGYTF.